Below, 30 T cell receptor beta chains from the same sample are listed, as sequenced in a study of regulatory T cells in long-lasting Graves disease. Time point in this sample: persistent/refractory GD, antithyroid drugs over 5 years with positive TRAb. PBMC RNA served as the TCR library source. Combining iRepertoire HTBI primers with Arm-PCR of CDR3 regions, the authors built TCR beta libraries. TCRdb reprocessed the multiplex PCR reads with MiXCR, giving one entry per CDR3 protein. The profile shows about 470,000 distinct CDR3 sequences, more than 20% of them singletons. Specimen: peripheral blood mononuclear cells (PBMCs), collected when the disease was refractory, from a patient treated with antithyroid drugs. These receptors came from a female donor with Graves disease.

The CDR3 region has the DNA TGCAGTGCTAGAGATGACCCGGGAGCTTACAATGAGCAGTTCTTC. Encoded protein: CSARDDPGAYNEQFF. The chain links TRBV20-1 to TRBJ2-1; maybe TRBD2 (6 bases). CDR3 length equals 15 residues. CDR1 and CDR2 (germline): DFQATT, SNEGSKA (reference sequence). V was clipped by 0 bases and J by 4 bases, with 13 bases between them.

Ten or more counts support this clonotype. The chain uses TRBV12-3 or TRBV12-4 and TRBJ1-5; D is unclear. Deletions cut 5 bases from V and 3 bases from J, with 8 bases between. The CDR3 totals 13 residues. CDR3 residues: CASSLRYNQPQHF. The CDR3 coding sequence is TGTGCCAGCAGTCTACGGTACAATCAGCCCCAGCATTTT.

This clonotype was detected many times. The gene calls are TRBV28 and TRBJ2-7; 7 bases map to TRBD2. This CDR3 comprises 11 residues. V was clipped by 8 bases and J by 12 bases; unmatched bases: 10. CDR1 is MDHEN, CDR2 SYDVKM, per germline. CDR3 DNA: TGTGCCAGCGGGCTCCCGGGACTAAGGTACTTC. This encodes CASGLPGLRYF.

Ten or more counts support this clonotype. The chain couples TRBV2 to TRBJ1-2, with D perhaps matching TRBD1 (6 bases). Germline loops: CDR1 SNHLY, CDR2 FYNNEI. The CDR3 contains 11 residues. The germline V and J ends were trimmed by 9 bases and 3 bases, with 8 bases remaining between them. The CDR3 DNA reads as TGTGCCAGAAGACAGGACTATGGCTACACCTTC. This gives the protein CARRQDYGYTF.

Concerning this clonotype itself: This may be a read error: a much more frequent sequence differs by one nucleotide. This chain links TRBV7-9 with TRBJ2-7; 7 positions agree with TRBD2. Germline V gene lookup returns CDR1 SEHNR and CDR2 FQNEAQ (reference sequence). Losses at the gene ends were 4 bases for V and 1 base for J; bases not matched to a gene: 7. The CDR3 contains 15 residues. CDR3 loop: CASSSAAGSSYEQYF. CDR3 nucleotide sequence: TGTGCCAGCAGCTCGGCAGCGGGAAGTTCCTACGAGCAGTACTTC.

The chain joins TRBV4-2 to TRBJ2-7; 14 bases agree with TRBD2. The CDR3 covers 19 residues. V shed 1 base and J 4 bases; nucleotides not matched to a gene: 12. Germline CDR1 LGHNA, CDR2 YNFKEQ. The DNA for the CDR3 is TGTGCCAGCAGCCAAGCCGACGGGACTAGCGGGAGTCTGGGTTACGAGCAGTACTTC. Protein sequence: CASSQADGTSGSLGYEQYF.

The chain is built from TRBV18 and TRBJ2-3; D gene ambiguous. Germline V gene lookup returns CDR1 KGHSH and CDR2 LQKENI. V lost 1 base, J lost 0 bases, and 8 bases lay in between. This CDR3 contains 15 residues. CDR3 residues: CASSPLTSSTDTQYF. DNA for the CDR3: TGTGCCAGCTCACCACTAACATCCAGCACAGATACGCAGTATTTT.

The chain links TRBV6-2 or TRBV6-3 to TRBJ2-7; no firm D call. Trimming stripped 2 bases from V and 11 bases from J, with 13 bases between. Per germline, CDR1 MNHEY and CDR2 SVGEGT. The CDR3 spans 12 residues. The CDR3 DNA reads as TGTGCCAGCAGTTACGATGGGGAAAGAGAGTACTTC. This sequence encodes CASSYDGEREYF.

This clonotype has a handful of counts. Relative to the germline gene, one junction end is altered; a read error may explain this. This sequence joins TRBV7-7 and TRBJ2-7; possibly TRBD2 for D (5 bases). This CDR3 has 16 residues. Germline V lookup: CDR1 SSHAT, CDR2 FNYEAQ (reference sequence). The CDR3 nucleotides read TGTGCTAGCAGCTTAGATTCCCCGGGATACCACTACGAGCAGTACTTC. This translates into CASSLDSPGYHYEQYF.

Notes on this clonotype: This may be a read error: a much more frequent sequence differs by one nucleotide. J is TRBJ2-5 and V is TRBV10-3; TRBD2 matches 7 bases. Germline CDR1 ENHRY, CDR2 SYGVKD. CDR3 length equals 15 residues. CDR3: CAISEAGEGEEAQYF. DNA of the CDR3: TGTGCCATCAGTGAGGCGGGAGAAGGGGAAGAGGCCCAGTACTTC.

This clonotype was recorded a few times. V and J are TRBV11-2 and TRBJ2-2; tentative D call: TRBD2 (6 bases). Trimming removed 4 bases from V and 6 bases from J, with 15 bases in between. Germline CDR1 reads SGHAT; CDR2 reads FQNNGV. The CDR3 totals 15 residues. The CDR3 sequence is CASSSLGGPSGELFF. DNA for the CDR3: TGTGCCAGCAGCTCACTCGGAGGGCCTTCCGGGGAGCTGTTTTTT. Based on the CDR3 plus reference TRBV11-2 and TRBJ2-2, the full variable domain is EAGVAQSPRYKIIEKRQSVAFWCNPISGHATLYWYQQILGQGPKLLIQFQNNGVVDDSQLPKDRFSAERLKGVDSTLKIQPAKLEDSAVYLCASSSLGGPSGELFFGEGSRLTVL.

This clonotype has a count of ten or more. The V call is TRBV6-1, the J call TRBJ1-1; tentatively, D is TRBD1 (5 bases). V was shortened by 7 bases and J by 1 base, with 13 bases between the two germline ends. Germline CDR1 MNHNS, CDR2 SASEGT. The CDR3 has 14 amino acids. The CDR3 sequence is CASTKGVGNTEAFF. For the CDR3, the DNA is TGTGCCAGCACTAAAGGGGTGGGGAACACTGAAGCTTTCTTT.

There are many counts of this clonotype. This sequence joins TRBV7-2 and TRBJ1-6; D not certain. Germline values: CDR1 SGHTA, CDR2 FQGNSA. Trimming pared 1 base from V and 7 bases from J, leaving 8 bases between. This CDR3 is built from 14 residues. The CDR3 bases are TGTGCCAGCAGCTTAGGGACCGAGAATTCACCCCTCCACTTT. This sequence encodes CASSLGTENSPLHF.

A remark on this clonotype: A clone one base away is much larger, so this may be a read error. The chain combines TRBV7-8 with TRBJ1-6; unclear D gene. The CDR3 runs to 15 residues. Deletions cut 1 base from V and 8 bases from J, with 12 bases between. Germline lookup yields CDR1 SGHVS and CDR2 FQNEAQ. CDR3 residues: CASSLVAGGDSPLHF. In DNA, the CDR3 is TGTGCCAGCAGCTTAGTGGCAGGTGGAGATTCACCCCTCCACTTT. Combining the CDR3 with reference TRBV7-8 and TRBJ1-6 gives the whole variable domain GAGVSQSPRYKVAKRGQDVALRCDPISGHVSLFWYQQALGQGPEFLTYFQNEAQLDKSGLPSDRFFAERPEGSVSTLKIQRTQQEDSAVYLCASSLVAGGDSPLHFGNGTRLTVT.

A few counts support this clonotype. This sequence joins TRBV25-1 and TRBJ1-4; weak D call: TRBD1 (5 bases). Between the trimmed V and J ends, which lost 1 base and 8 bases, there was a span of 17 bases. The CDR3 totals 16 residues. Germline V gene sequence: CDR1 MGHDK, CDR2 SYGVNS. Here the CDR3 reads CASSESLGGKTEKLFF. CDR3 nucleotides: TGTGCCAGCAGTGAATCCTTGGGGGGGAAGACAGAAAAACTGTTTTTT.

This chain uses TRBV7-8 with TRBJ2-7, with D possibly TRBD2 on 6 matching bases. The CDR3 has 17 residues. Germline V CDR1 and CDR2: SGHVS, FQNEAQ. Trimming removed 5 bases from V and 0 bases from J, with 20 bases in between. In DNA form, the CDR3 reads TGTGCCAGCAGCCTTCCAAAAGCCGGGACTTACTCCTACGAGCAGTACTTC. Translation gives CASSLPKAGTYSYEQYF.

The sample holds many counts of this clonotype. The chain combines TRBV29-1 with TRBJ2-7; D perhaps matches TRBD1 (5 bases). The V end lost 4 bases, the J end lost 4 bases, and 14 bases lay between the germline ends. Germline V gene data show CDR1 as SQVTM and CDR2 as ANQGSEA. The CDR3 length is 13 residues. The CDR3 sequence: CSVAHARDYEQYF. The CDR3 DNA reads TGCAGCGTTGCCCATGCCAGGGATTACGAGCAGTACTTC.

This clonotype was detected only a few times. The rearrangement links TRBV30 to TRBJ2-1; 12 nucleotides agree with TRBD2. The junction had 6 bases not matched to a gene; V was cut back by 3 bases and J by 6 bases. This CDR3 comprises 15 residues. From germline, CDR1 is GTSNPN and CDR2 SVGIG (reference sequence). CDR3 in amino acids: CAWRTGLAGINEQFF. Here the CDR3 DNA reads TGTGCCTGGAGAACGGGACTAGCGGGCATCAATGAGCAGTTCTTC.

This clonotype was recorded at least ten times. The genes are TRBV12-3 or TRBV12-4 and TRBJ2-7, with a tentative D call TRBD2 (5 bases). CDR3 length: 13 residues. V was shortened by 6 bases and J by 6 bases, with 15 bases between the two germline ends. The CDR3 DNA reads TGTGCCAGCAGATCAAGGGAGAATCTCGAGCAGTACTTC. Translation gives CASRSRENLEQYF.

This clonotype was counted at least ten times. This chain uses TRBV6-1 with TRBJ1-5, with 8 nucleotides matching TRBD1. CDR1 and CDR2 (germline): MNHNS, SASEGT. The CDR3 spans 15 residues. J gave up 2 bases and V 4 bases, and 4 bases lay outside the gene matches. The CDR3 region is CASSGTGFGNQPQHF. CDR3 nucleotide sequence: TGTGCCAGCAGTGGGACAGGGTTTGGCAATCAGCCCCAGCATTTT.

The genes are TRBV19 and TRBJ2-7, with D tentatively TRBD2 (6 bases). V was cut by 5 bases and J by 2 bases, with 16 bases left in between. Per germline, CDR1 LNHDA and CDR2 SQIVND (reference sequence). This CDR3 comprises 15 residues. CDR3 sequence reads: CASSAGGGETYEQYF. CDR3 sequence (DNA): TGTGCCAGTAGTGCCGGGGGTGGCGAAACCTACGAGCAGTACTTC. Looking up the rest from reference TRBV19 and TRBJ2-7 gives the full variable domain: DGGITQSPKYLFRKEGQNVTLSCEQNLNHDAMYWYRQDPGQGLRLIYYSQIVNDFQKGDIAEGYSVSREKKESFPLTVTSAQKNPTAFYLCASSAGGGETYEQYFGPGTRLTVT.

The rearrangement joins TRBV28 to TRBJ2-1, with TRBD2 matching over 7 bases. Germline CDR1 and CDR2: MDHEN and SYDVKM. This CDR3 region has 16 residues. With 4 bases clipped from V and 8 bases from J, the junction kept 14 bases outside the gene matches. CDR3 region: CASSSSSGKYPHEQFF. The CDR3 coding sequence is TGTGCCAGCAGTTCCTCTAGCGGAAAGTACCCCCATGAGCAGTTCTTC.

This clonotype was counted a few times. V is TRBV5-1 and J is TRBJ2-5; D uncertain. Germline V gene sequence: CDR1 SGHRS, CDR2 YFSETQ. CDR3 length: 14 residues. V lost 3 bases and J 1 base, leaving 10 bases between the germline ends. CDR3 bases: TGCGCCAGCAGCTCGCCGACACTCCAAGAGACCCAGTACTTC. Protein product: CASSSPTLQETQYF.

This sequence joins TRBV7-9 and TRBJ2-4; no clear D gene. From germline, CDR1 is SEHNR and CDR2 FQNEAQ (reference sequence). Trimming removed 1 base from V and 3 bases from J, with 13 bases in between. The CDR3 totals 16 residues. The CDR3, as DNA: TGTGCCAGCAGCTTAGAAGGGTTCAGAGTCAAAAACATTCAGTACTTC. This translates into CASSLEGFRVKNIQYF.

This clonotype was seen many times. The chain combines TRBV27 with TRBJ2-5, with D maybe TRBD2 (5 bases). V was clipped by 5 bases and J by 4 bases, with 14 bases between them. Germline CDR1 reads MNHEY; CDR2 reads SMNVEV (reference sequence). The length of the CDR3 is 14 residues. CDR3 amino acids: CASSPGPRGETQYF. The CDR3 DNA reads TGTGCCAGCAGTCCCGGACCACGGGGAGAGACCCAGTACTTC.

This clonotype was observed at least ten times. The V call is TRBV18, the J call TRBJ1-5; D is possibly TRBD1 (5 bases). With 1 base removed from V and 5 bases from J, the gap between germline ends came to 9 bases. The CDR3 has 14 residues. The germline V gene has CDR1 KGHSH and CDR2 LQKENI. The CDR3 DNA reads TGTGCCAGCTCACCACGGGTGGGGGATCAGCCCCAGCATTTT. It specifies CASSPRVGDQPQHF.

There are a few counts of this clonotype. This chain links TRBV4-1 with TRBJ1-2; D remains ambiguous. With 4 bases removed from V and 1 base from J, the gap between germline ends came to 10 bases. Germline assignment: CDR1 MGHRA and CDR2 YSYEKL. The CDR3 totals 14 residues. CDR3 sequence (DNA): TGCGCCAGCAGCCGAGCTTCTGATAACTATGGCTACACCTTC. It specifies CASSRASDNYGYTF.

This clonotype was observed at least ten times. The CDR3 DNA is TGTGCCAGCAGTGACCTCCATCTAACAGGGGAAAGAGAAGCTTTCTTT. The encoded protein is CASSDLHLTGEREAFF. This chain links TRBV6-1 with TRBJ1-1; 7 nucleotides line up with TRBD1. The germline gives CDR1 MNHNS, CDR2 SASEGT. The length of the CDR3 is 16 residues. After removal of 3 bases from V and 8 bases from J, the junction contained 15 bases not matched to a gene.

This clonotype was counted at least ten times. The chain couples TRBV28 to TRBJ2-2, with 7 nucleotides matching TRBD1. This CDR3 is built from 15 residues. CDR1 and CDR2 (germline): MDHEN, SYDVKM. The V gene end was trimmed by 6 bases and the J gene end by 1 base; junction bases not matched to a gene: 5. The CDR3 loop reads CASSLRDRNTGELFF. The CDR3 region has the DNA TGTGCCAGCAGCCTCCGGGACAGGAACACCGGGGAGCTGTTTTTT.

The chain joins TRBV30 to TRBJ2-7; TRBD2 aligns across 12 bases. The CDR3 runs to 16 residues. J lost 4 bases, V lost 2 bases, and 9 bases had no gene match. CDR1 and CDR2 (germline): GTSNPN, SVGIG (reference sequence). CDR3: CAWSTTGLAGFYEQYF. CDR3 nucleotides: TGTGCCTGGAGTACGACCGGACTAGCGGGATTTTACGAGCAGTACTTC.